The 14 T cell receptor beta chains given below trace back to one sample, sequenced in a study of T cells expressing NK-cell markers (dated by TCRdb to the early 2020s). The library came from 5' RACE. Sequencing was performed on an Illumina HiSeq 2000. After TCRdb reprocessed the reads, each CDR3 protein sequence was kept as one row, without DNA. This sample's listing comprises about 460,000 distinct CDR3 sequences. The leading ten clones occupy over 1.3% of the sample. The sequenced material came from blood T cells: a sorted CD56 or NKG2C T cell subset, CD4+ or CD8+ T cells, or bulk PBMC T cells (not recorded which). The source of these receptors is a woman aged 45-60 years in good health. Donor details come from another sample of the same person, matched by shared clones.

V and J are TRBV10-3 and TRBJ2-2; TCRdb indicates TRBD1, and absent DNA this call remains unverified. Germline values: CDR1 ENHRY, CDR2 SYGVKD. The CDR3 is made up of 14 amino acids. The CDR3 protein is CAISTDRAAGELFF.

This sequence joins TRBV4-1 and TRBJ2-1; without DNA, the TCRdb call of TRBD2 cannot be checked. CDR3 length equals 13 residues. Germline lookup yields CDR1 MGHRA and CDR2 YSYEKL. CDR3 sequence reads: CASSLGLVLPQFF.

The V call is TRBV11-2, the J call TRBJ2-1; TCRdb outputs TRBD1, but without DNA this stays unchecked. This CDR3 region has 14 residues. Germline V gene sequence: CDR1 SGHAT, CDR2 FQNNGV. CDR3 sequence reads: CASSSRDTWNEQFF. The full variable domain, its missing parts supplied by reference TRBV11-2 and TRBJ2-1, is EAGVAQSPRYKIIEKRQSVAFWCNPISGHATLYWYQQILGQGPKLLIQFQNNGVVDDSQLPKDRFSAERLKGVDSTLKIQPAKLEDSAVYLCASSSRDTWNEQFFGPGTRLTVL.

This chain links TRBV7-8 with TRBJ1-1; as DNA is missing, the TRBD1 call by TCRdb cannot be tested. CDR3 size: 15 residues. Looked up from germline, CDR1 is SGHVS and CDR2 is FQNEAQ. CDR3 region: CASSQTGALVSEAFF.

The chain combines TRBV5-1 with TRBJ1-2. Germline assignment: CDR1 SGHRS and CDR2 YFSETQ. This CDR3 is 12 amino acids long. The CDR3 is CASSLDGYGYTF.

The chain recombines TRBV20-1 with TRBJ2-1; with no DNA, the TCRdb D assignment of TRBD2 cannot be verified. CDR1 DFQATT and CDR2 SNEGSKA come from the germline V gene (reference sequence). This CDR3 contains 13 residues. CDR3 region: CSADGRRDNEQFF.

The chain combines TRBV6-5 with TRBJ2-5; checking the TCRdb D call of TRBD1 is not possible without DNA. The CDR3 runs to 16 residues. Germline values: CDR1 MNHEY, CDR2 SVGAGI. CDR3 sequence reads: CASSPRQVPPQETQYF.

This rearrangement joins TRBV6-1 to TRBJ2-1; checking the TCRdb D call of TRBD2 is not possible without DNA. CDR3 length: 16 amino acids. CDR1 is MNHNS and CDR2 is SASEGT in the germline V gene. The CDR3: CASRGTSGISYNEQFF.

The rearrangement links TRBV24-1 to TRBJ2-3; the TCRdb call, TRBD2, lacks DNA for checking. There are 16 residues in the CDR3. Germline V gene lookup returns CDR1 KGHDR and CDR2 SFDVKD. The CDR3 here is CATSDRSGSLGDTQYF.

The CDR3 reads CASNKLGSAGEQFF. The rearrangement uses TRBV7-8 and TRBJ2-1; no DNA is available, so the TRBD2 call from TCRdb remains unchecked. Germline V gives CDR1 SGHVS, CDR2 FQNEAQ. The CDR3 runs to 14 residues.

This sequence joins TRBV5-1 and TRBJ1-6; absent DNA, TCRdb's TRBD1 call cannot be checked. Germline values: CDR1 SGHRS, CDR2 YFSETQ. The CDR3 covers 13 residues. The CDR3 spells CASSLGQDSPLHF.

The genes are TRBV11-2 and TRBJ2-1; TCRdb lists TRBD2, though no DNA is available to test this call. Germline V gives CDR1 SGHAT, CDR2 FQNNGV. The CDR3 totals 15 residues. The CDR3 region is CASSALAGGRNEQFF.

The rearrangement links TRBV4-1 to TRBJ2-7; there is no DNA to check the TCRdb D call of TRBD1. Per the germline V gene, CDR1 is MGHRA and CDR2 is YSYEKL. CDR3 length: 14 amino acids. CDR3 loop: CASSQETGQGEQYF.

This chain uses TRBV12-3 or TRBV12-4 with TRBJ1-1. The CDR3 has 13 amino acids. The CDR3 protein is CASTSGPETEAFF.